A single sample is the source of the 28 T cell receptor beta chains below, sequenced in a study of CD8 T cells in Susac syndrome. Reverse transcription of roughly 0.5 to 1 ug RNA used random hexamers. TCRdb used MiXCR to reprocess the immunoSEQ multiplex PCR reads, holding one entry per CDR3 protein. The sample includes approximately 170,000 distinct CDR3 sequences, about 91% of them seen just once. Sequencing input: CD4+ T cells from PBMCs. These receptors came from a human donor in good health.

The table lists this clonotype with a few counts. V and J are TRBV4-1 and TRBJ2-2; 11 nucleotides line up with TRBD2. Trimming took 0 bases from V and 5 from J; bases not matched to a gene: 5. Per germline, CDR1 MGHRA and CDR2 YSYEKL. CDR3 size: 17 residues. DNA of the CDR3: TGCGCCAGCAGCCAAGATTTAGCGGGGGGGCGAACCGGGGAGCTGTTTTTT. It encodes CASSQDLAGGRTGELFF.

The rearrangement uses TRBV4-3 and TRBJ2-3; no reliable D call. Germline-derived CDR1 and CDR2 are LGHNA and YSLEER. Trimming took off 1 base at V and 2 bases at J, with 7 bases between the two ends. CDR3 length: 14 amino acids. CDR3 sequence reads: CASSQAGNTDTQYF. The CDR3 DNA follows: TGCGCCAGCAGCCAAGCTGGAAACACAGATACGCAGTATTTT.

This chain joins TRBV15 and TRBJ1-5; a weak D match, TRBD1 (5 bases). Trimming removed 8 bases from V and 7 bases from J, with 12 bases in between. Germline CDR1 and CDR2: LNHNV and YYDKDF (reference sequence). This CDR3 has 12 residues. CDR3 sequence (DNA): TGTGCCACCTCAGGGCTTCGACAGCCCCAGCATTTT. Its translation: CATSGLRQPQHF.

This sequence joins TRBV29-1 and TRBJ1-1, with D unclear. Deletions cut 6 bases from V and 8 bases from J, with 16 bases between. The V gene's germline CDR1 is SQVTM and CDR2 ANQGSEA. This CDR3 is built from 12 residues. DNA of the CDR3: TGCAGCGTCAACTCGGGCCTAAAAGAAGCTTTCTTT. It codes for CSVNSGLKEAFF.

The chain combines TRBV6-5 with TRBJ2-3; 7 bases fit TRBD1. CDR1 and CDR2 from the germline V gene are MNHEY and SVGAGI. The CDR3 runs to 14 residues. V shed 2 bases and J 5 bases; nucleotides not matched to a gene: 4. This chain's CDR3 is CASSYTGAGDTQYF. The CDR3 nucleotides read TGTGCCAGCAGTTACACAGGGGCTGGAGATACGCAGTATTTT.

The chain combines TRBV30 with TRBJ2-3; 8 nucleotides align to TRBD2. Germline V gene data show CDR1 as GTSNPN and CDR2 as SVGIG (reference sequence). The J segment lost 2 bases and the V segment lost 3 bases, leaving 1 base of the junction unmatched. This CDR3 region has 13 residues. CDR3 loop: CAWRTSATDTQYF. DNA of the CDR3: TGTGCCTGGAGGACTAGCGCCACAGATACGCAGTATTTT.

The chain links TRBV28 to TRBJ2-7, with 9 bases that match TRBD1. The CDR3 sequence is 17 residues long. With 2 bases clipped from V and 5 bases from J, the junction kept 13 bases outside the gene matches. Germline loops: CDR1 MDHEN, CDR2 SYDVKM. CDR3 coding DNA: TGTGCCAGCAGTTTAAGTCCCGGGACAGGGAATTTTCACGAGCAGTACTTC. Its translation is CASSLSPGTGNFHEQYF.

V is TRBV19 and J is TRBJ2-4; D is possibly TRBD2 (6 bases). Germline CDR1 reads LNHDA; CDR2 reads SQIVND (reference sequence). The CDR3 sequence is 15 residues long. V gave up 5 bases and J gave up 0 bases, with 11 bases separating them. CDR3 protein: CASSPLSGAKNIQYF. The CDR3 DNA follows: TGTGCCAGTAGTCCCCTTAGCGGAGCCAAAAACATTCAGTACTTC.

The J gene is TRBJ1-2, the V gene TRBV12-3 or TRBV12-4; possible D gene TRBD1, 5 bases. The V end was cut by 3 bases, the J end by 4 bases, with 9 bases between. The CDR3 has 13 residues. The CDR3 region has the DNA TGTGCCAGCAGTTTGGACATGGGCTATGGCTACACCTTC. It encodes CASSLDMGYGYTF.

This rearrangement joins TRBV28 to TRBJ1-4; D unresolved. This CDR3 has 11 residues. The V end lost 6 bases, the J end lost 4 bases, and 3 bases lay between the germline ends. The V gene's germline CDR1 is MDHEN and CDR2 SYDVKM. Written as DNA, the CDR3 is TGTGCCAGCAGGTTTAATGAAAAACTGTTTTTT. It encodes CASRFNEKLFF.

On this clonotype itself: At one end the junction does not follow the germline gene, possibly because of a read error. The chain carries TRBV7-7 and TRBJ2-2; 8 nucleotides agree with TRBD2. The CDR3 consists of 16 residues. Germline loops: CDR1 SSHAT, CDR2 FNYEAQ (reference sequence). CDR3 nucleotides: TGTGCTAGCAGCCTCCTAGCGGGTGCGAACACCGGGGAGCTGTTTTTT. Its protein product is CASSLLAGANTGELFF.

The chain employs TRBV30 and TRBJ2-2; no reliable D call. The CDR3 is made up of 13 amino acids. CDR1 is GTSNPN, CDR2 SVGIG, per germline (reference sequence). Trimming took off 3 bases at V and 3 bases at J, with 8 bases between the two ends. The CDR3 sequence: CAWRRADTGELFF. For the CDR3, the DNA is TGTGCCTGGAGAAGGGCGGACACCGGGGAGCTGTTTTTT.

The rearrangement joins TRBV4-1 to TRBJ1-4; D may be TRBD1 (5 bases). Germline V gene lookup returns CDR1 MGHRA and CDR2 YSYEKL. V lost 4 bases to trimming and J lost 7 bases, with 16 bases between them. This CDR3 contains 15 residues. The CDR3 here is CASSRGGVEREKLFF. The CDR3 DNA follows: TGCGCCAGCAGCCGGGGAGGGGTAGAGCGTGAAAAACTGTTTTTT.

This clonotype is a singleton in its sample. The rearrangement joins TRBV24-1 to TRBJ2-3; 8 bases are a match to TRBD1. CDR3 size: 15 residues. Germline CDR1 reads KGHDR; CDR2 reads SFDVKD. Trimming cost V 4 bases and J 4 bases; bases outside gene matches: 6. CDR3 bases: TGTGCCACCAGTGACTCACAGGGGGTTGCAGATACGCAGTATTTT. Amino acid sequence: CATSDSQGVADTQYF.

The V and J genes are TRBV19 and TRBJ2-3; D unclear. The V end was cut by 7 bases, the J end by 5 bases, with 7 bases between. Germline CDR1 reads LNHDA; CDR2 reads SQIVND (reference sequence). The CDR3 sequence is 11 residues long. The CDR3 loop is CASKLRDTQYF. The DNA of the CDR3 is TGTGCCAGTAAGTTGAGAGATACGCAGTATTTT.

The count of this clonotype is one. V is TRBV28 and J is TRBJ2-2; D tentatively reads TRBD1 or TRBD2 (5 bases each). Looked up from germline, CDR1 is MDHEN and CDR2 is SYDVKM. This CDR3 has 13 residues. Trimming stripped 6 bases from V and 4 bases from J, with 9 bases between. CDR3: CASRGDPTGELFF. In DNA form, the CDR3 reads TGTGCCAGCAGGGGGGACCCCACCGGGGAGCTGTTTTTT. Variable domain in full (rest from reference TRBV28 and TRBJ2-2): DVKVTQSSRYLVKRTGEKVFLECVQDMDHENMFWYRQDPGLGLRLIYFSYDVKMKEKGDIPEGYSVSREKKERFSLILESASTNQTSMYLCASRGDPTGELFFGEGSRLTVL.

This sequence joins TRBV29-1 and TRBJ2-5; no clear D gene. The germline CDR1 and CDR2 sequences are SQVTM and ANQGSEA. The CDR3 has 13 residues. The V and J ends lost 4 bases and 4 bases respectively, with 13 bases between them. The DNA for the CDR3 is TGCAGCGTTGTCGTGTCTGTCGGAGAGACCCAGTACTTC. Translating gives CSVVVSVGETQYF.

This chain joins TRBV5-1 and TRBJ2-1; the D call may be TRBD1 or TRBD2 (5 bases each). The V end lost 1 base, the J end lost 1 base, and 9 bases lay between the germline ends. Per the germline V gene, CDR1 is SGHRS and CDR2 is YFSETQ. The CDR3 is 15 amino acids. The CDR3 DNA is TGCGCCAGCAGCTTGCGGGACCAGTCCTACAATGAGCAGTTCTTC. Protein: CASSLRDQSYNEQFF.

V is TRBV6-5 and J is TRBJ2-2; D is unclear. The germline CDR1 and CDR2 sequences are MNHEY and SVGAGI. CDR3 length: 20 amino acids. V was trimmed by 0 bases and J by 1 base, leaving 21 bases between them. The DNA of the CDR3 is TGTGCCAGCAGTTACTCGACCGGGTCGGAACGACGGAGGAACACCGGGGAGCTGTTTTTT. Its protein is CASSYSTGSERRRNTGELFF.

This clonotype is a singleton in its sample. The chain is built from TRBV5-1 and TRBJ1-1, with D uncertain. The CDR3 runs to 14 residues. CDR1 SGHRS and CDR2 YFSETQ come from the germline V gene. The ends were cut back, 4 bases at V and 5 bases at J, with 15 bases in the middle. CDR3 sequence: CASSLSRPGTEAFF. The CDR3 region has the DNA TGCGCCAGCAGCCTATCACGGCCGGGGACTGAAGCTTTCTTT.

This chain uses TRBV24-1 with TRBJ2-2; D possibly corresponds to TRBD2 (7 bases). The CDR3 has 15 residues. V lost 5 bases to trimming and J lost 4 bases, with 13 bases between them. Germline-derived CDR1 and CDR2 are KGHDR and SFDVKD. The CDR3 bases are TGTGCCACCAGTGCCGGGGGGCCGAGCACCGGGGAGCTGTTTTTT. It is translated as CATSAGGPSTGELFF.

V is TRBV7-2 and J is TRBJ2-5, with 10 bases that match TRBD2. Germline V lookup: CDR1 SGHTA, CDR2 FQGNSA. The CDR3 sequence is 16 residues long. After removal of 1 base from V and 7 bases from J, the junction contained 9 bases not matched to a gene. The CDR3 region has the DNA TGTGCCAGCAGCTTAGACCCAGCGGGGGGGCCGGGGACCCAGTACTTC. It is translated as CASSLDPAGGPGTQYF.

On this clonotype: At one of its ends the junction is not consistent with the germline gene, which may arise from a read error. The J gene is TRBJ2-1, the V gene TRBV5-1, with D possibly TRBD2 on 5 matching bases. This CDR3 is built from 14 residues. From germline, CDR1 is SGHRS and CDR2 YFSETQ. The CDR3 region is CASSLGAPNNEQFF. CDR3 sequence (DNA): TGCGCCAGCAGTTTGGGAGCCCCGAACAATGAGCAGTTCTTC.

The V and J genes are TRBV28 and TRBJ1-1; D gene ambiguous. The CDR3 sequence is 12 residues long. Germline lookup yields CDR1 MDHEN and CDR2 SYDVKM. Trimming shortened V by 5 bases and J by 6 bases, and 10 bases separated the two germline ends. CDR3 coding DNA: TGTGCCAGCAGTGCAGGCATTTCTGAAGCTTTCTTT. Its protein product is CASSAGISEAFF. The entire variable domain, with the rest obtained from reference TRBV28 and TRBJ1-1, is as follows: DVKVTQSSRYLVKRTGEKVFLECVQDMDHENMFWYRQDPGLGLRLIYFSYDVKMKEKGDIPEGYSVSREKKERFSLILESASTNQTSMYLCASSAGISEAFFGQGTRLTVV.

V usage is TRBV3-1 and J usage is TRBJ1-2, with no clear D. Germline V gene sequence: CDR1 LGHDT, CDR2 YNNKEL (reference sequence). CDR3 length equals 18 residues. V was clipped by 0 bases and J by 0 bases, with 17 bases between them. As DNA, the CDR3 is TGTGCCAGCAGCCAAGATAGGAGGCCCGACACTTCTAACTATGGCTACACCTTC. Its protein is CASSQDRRPDTSNYGYTF.

The V and J genes are TRBV20-1 and TRBJ2-5, with D maybe TRBD2 (6 bases). This CDR3 contains 15 residues. Deletions cut 6 bases from V and 4 bases from J, with 21 bases between. Germline V gene lookup returns CDR1 DFQATT and CDR2 SNEGSKA (reference sequence). The CDR3 nucleotides read TGCAGTGCAACCTCCCGGGCGAGGGGAGGAGAGACCCAGTACTTC. It is translated as CSATSRARGGETQYF.

The rearrangement uses TRBV9 and TRBJ2-4, with D perhaps matching TRBD2 (5 bases). The V gene's germline CDR1 is SGDLS and CDR2 YYNGEE. V was shortened by 0 bases and J by 1 base, with 11 bases between the two germline ends. This CDR3 region has 16 residues. This CDR3 reads CASSVAPGSAKNIQYF. The CDR3 bases are TGTGCCAGCAGCGTAGCTCCGGGGTCGGCCAAAAACATTCAGTACTTC.

This chain uses TRBV20-1 with TRBJ2-3; 11 bases are shared with TRBD1. This CDR3 has 15 residues. Trimming took 0 bases from V and 7 from J; bases not matched to a gene: 6. Germline loops: CDR1 DFQATT, CDR2 SNEGSKA (reference sequence). The CDR3 spells CSARDGDRGVHTQYF. CDR3 nucleotides: TGCAGTGCTAGAGACGGGGACAGGGGGGTTCATACGCAGTATTTT.